These T cell receptor beta chains were read from a single sample in a study of Ad26.COV2.S vaccination and SARS-CoV-2 variants. Only in-frame clones appear in the TCRdb table, and some are missing; sequencing was by immunoSEQ multiplex PCR. Among over 400,000 clones, about nine tenths were seen once, and the ten largest hold around 1.7%. Material: peripheral blood, obtained in a trial of Ad26.COV2.S vaccine versus placebo. These receptors all stem from a person between 18 and 65 years old who received the Ad26.COV2.S COVID-19 vaccine or a placebo. CDR3s include the opening cysteine and the closing phenylalanine or tryptophan. A D gene is named only where the DNA matches it firmly. Expanded clones get a size class; other rows say once, few or many, or leave the size out.

CDR3 DNA | CDR3 protein | clone size | J gene | D gene | V gene
TGTGCCAGCAGCGCGGGTCCACTGAACACCGGGGAGCTGTTTTTT | CASSAGPLNTGELFF | NA | TRBJ2-2 | NA | TRBV5-4
TGCACCGCACAGCGGGAGACCCAGTACTTC | CTAQRETQYF | NA | TRBJ2-5 | NA | TRBV20-1
TGCGCCAGCAGCCAAGTCGAGGGGGCCGAAGCTTTCTTT | CASSQVEGAEAFF | NA | TRBJ1-1 | TRBD1 | TRBV4-1
TGTGCCAGCAGCCACAGGGAGAGGGGCCGCTCTGGAAACACCATATATTTT | CASSHRERGRSGNTIYF | NA | TRBJ1-3 | NA | TRBV3-1/TRBV3-2
TGCGCCAGCCGCTGGCTACAAAACCAAGAGACCCAGTACTTC | CASRWLQNQETQYF | NA | TRBJ2-5 | NA | TRBV5-1
TGTGCCAGTAGCGTAGGACAAATAACGAACACTGAAGCTTTCTTT | CASSVGQITNTEAFF | NA | TRBJ1-1 | NA | TRBV19
TGCGCCAGCAGCTTAAGGGGGTCCGACTATGGCTACACCTTC | CASSLRGSDYGYTF | NA | TRBJ1-2 | NA | TRBV5-1
TGTGCCAGCAGCGTAAGAGGTCAGTGGGAGGGGACCTCCGAGCAGTACTTC | CASSVRGQWEGTSEQYF | NA | TRBJ2-7 | TRBD2 | TRBV9
TGTGCCAGCAGCCCTTACCTAGAAGATACGCAGTATTTT | CASSPYLEDTQYF | NA | TRBJ2-3 | NA | TRBV11-3
TGTGCCAGCAGCTCCGACAGGGTTAGCACAGATACGCAGTATTTT | CASSSDRVSTDTQYF | NA | TRBJ2-3 | TRBD1 | TRBV11-3
TGCGCCAGCAGCCAAGGCCGACGGGGGGGGCACACCATATATTTT | CASSQGRRGGHTIYF | NA | TRBJ1-3 | NA | TRBV4-3
TGCAGCGGCCCGGGTAGGCAGGGGGGACCAAAGGGGTGCACCGGGGAGCTGTTTTTT | CSGPGRQGGPKGCTGELFF | NA | TRBJ2-2 | NA | TRBV29-1
TGTGCCAGCTCACCACAAATGCCGGGACAGTCGACCGAAAAACTGTTTTTT | CASSPQMPGQSTEKLFF | NA | TRBJ1-4 | TRBD1 | TRBV18
TGTGCCTGGACCGTTGGGTTCCGGCTAGCGGGGGGGGCGGATGAGCAGTTCTTC | CAWTVGFRLAGGADEQFF | once | TRBJ2-1 | TRBD2 | TRBV30
TGTGCCAGCAGCTTAGTGGGCAGCAAATATAGCAATCAGCCCCAGCATTTT | CASSLVGSKYSNQPQHF | NA | TRBJ1-5 | NA | TRBV7-2
TGTGCCAGCAGCCCCTCGGGGGTCGGCTACACCTTC | CASSPSGVGYTF | NA | TRBJ1-2 | NA | TRBV11-2
TGCGCCAGCAGCCCCTCCGACAGATTCTACGAGCAGTACTTC | CASSPSDRFYEQYF | NA | TRBJ2-7 | NA | TRBV4-1
TGTGCCAGCAGCAAGGGGTCGACAGGGGAGGATCAGCCCCAGCATTTT | CASSKGSTGEDQPQHF | NA | TRBJ1-5 | NA | TRBV21-1
TGTGCCAGCGGACTAGCGGGGGCCCGGGGGGAGACCCAGTACTTC | CASGLAGARGETQYF | NA | TRBJ2-5 | TRBD2 | TRBV2
TGTGCCAGCAGTTTACGGACAGGGCTCGAAAATGAAAAACTGTTTTTT | CASSLRTGLENEKLFF | NA | TRBJ1-4 | TRBD1 | TRBV27
TGTGCCAGCCAAAGGGGCCCGGGACAGGGTAACGAGCAGTACTTC | CASQRGPGQGNEQYF | NA | TRBJ2-7 | TRBD1 | TRBV7-6
TGTGCCAGCAGTTATCAGCCCTCCTATAATTCACCCCTCCACTTT | CASSYQPSYNSPLHF | NA | TRBJ1-6 | NA | TRBV6-5
TGTGCCAGCAGTTTTGGAGGGGGGGCACCGGATACGCAGTATTTT | CASSFGGGAPDTQYF | NA | TRBJ2-3 | NA | TRBV27
TGTGCCAGCAGTTCATGGGGAAACATTCAGTACTTC | CASSSWGNIQYF | once | TRBJ2-4 | NA | TRBV6-6
TGTGCCAGCAGCCCACCGGGAAGGGCTCATAATTCACCCCTCCACTTT | CASSPPGRAHNSPLHF | NA | TRBJ1-6 | NA | TRBV7-9
TGTGCCAGCTCACCAGAGGGGGGTGGCATAGTTCACACTGAAGCTTTCTTT | CASSPEGGGIVHTEAFF | NA | TRBJ1-1 | NA | TRBV18
TGTGCCAGCAGTACCTGGGGGGACAGGACCAGCAATCAGCCCCAGCATTTT | CASSTWGDRTSNQPQHF | NA | TRBJ1-5 | TRBD1 | TRBV27
TGTGCCAGCAGCCAAGACGGGGTTGGGGACAGAGTGGCCACTGAAGCTTTCTTT | CASSQDGVGDRVATEAFF | NA | TRBJ1-1 | TRBD1 | TRBV14
TGTGCCAGCTCCCCGACAGGGCCTGGAAACACCATATATTTT | CASSPTGPGNTIYF | NA | TRBJ1-3 | TRBD1 | TRBV18
TGTGCCAGCAGTCGGAACTACAATGAGCAGTTCTTC | CASSRNYNEQFF | NA | TRBJ2-1 | NA | TRBV6-6
TGCGCCAGCAGCTTTTTTCGCAATGAGCAGTTCTTC | CASSFFRNEQFF | NA | TRBJ2-1 | NA | TRBV5-1
TGTGCCAGCAGTAAGGGACGGTGGGAGCCCCAGCATTTT | CASSKGRWEPQHF | NA | TRBJ1-5 | NA | TRBV6-5
TGTGCCAGCAGCTTTCCAGGGTCCTATGGCTACACCTTC | CASSFPGSYGYTF | NA | TRBJ1-2 | NA | TRBV5-4
TGTGCCAGCAGCCATTACCCTCACACCGGGGAGCTGTTTTTT | CASSHYPHTGELFF | NA | TRBJ2-2 | NA | TRBV27
TGTGCCAGCAGCGTTAACAGGGTTGGCGAGCAGTACTTC | CASSVNRVGEQYF | NA | TRBJ2-7 | NA | TRBV9
TGCGCCAGCAGCCGAAAGACAGCGGGGGGGCCGGGAGAGCAGTACTTC | CASSRKTAGGPGEQYF | NA | TRBJ2-7 | TRBD2 | TRBV4-3
TGTGCCAGCAGCCGCTACTCCATGAACACTGAAGCTTTCTTT | CASSRYSMNTEAFF | NA | TRBJ1-1 | NA | TRBV7-2
TGTGCCACCAGTGATTTATCCAACACCGGGGAGCTGTTTTTT | CATSDLSNTGELFF | NA | TRBJ2-2 | NA | TRBV24-1
TGTGCCAGCAGCGTATTGTGGGGGGGGACATTTCCCTACAATGAGCAGTTCTTC | CASSVLWGGTFPYNEQFF | NA | TRBJ2-1 | NA | TRBV9
TGTGCCAGCAGTTACGGAATGGCAGTTGGCTACACCTTC | CASSYGMAVGYTF | NA | TRBJ1-2 | NA | TRBV6-5
TGTGCCAGCAGCTTGGGCCTCGGGGAGGATTCCTACGAGCAGTACTTC | CASSLGLGEDSYEQYF | NA | TRBJ2-7 | NA | TRBV5-4
TGTGCCAGCAGCTCAATTTTGGGGACTGCCTACAATGAGCAGTTCTTC | CASSSILGTAYNEQFF | NA | TRBJ2-1 | NA | TRBV7-9
TGCGCCAGCAGCCTTGGTCTCAAAGGAGGGAACTATGGCTACACCTTC | CASSLGLKGGNYGYTF | NA | TRBJ1-2 | NA | TRBV4-1
TGTGCCAGCAGCCCGGCCTGGATTAGCTACGAGCAGTACTTC | CASSPAWISYEQYF | NA | TRBJ2-7 | NA | TRBV7-9
TGTGCCACCAGTGATTTGAATGTCGCAGGATACGACGGGGACACAGATACGCAGTATTTT | CATSDLNVAGYDGDTDTQYF | NA | TRBJ2-3 | NA | TRBV24-1
TGTGCCAGCAGAGCGAGTGGCACAGATACGCAGTATTTT | CASRASGTDTQYF | NA | TRBJ2-3 | NA | TRBV3-1/TRBV3-2
TGCAGCGTTGAAGCCGCGCGCGGGAGAGAGACCCAGTACTTC | CSVEAARGRETQYF | NA | TRBJ2-5 | TRBD2 | TRBV29-1
TGTGCCACCAGCAGAGAAGGAGGGGACAGGGGGTTAAAGACCCAGTACTTC | CATSREGGDRGLKTQYF | NA | TRBJ2-5 | TRBD1 | TRBV15